This T cell receptor (beta chain) originates from a study of blood T cells in healthy people across ages. Regarding the study as a whole: Older individuals had lower TCR beta diversity per million T cells (the decline was roughly linear).

Next came a second PCR, run for about 6 to 12 cycles, which used a sample-barcoded 5' primer along with a J-beta primer mix. A tag from a template-switch adaptor with 12 random nucleotides marked each cDNA molecule. All samples yielded 3 million or more CDR3-containing paired-end reads. TCRdb re-called the 5' RACE reads through MiXCR, storing one row per CDR3 protein. The sample yields under 1 million distinct CDR3 sequences, around 42% seen once. As to this clonotype: As yet, its antigen is unknown.

CDR3 size: 13 residues. CDR1 and CDR2 (germline): KGHDR, SFDVKD. Trimming cost V 4 bases and J 3 bases; bases outside gene matches: 1. This receptor was obtained from a man aged 60 to 75 in good health. The sample taken for sequencing was blood. The chain combines TRBV24-1 with TRBJ1-1; 7 nucleotides line up with TRBD1. The CDR3 nucleotides read TGTGCCACCAGTGAGGACAGGCACACTGAAGCTTTCTTT. This codes for CATSEDRHTEAFF.